This T cell receptor beta chain emerged from a study of blood T cell repertoires in COVID-19. Study-wide context: Samples taken during acute and convalescent COVID-19 were collected in the United States, Italy and Spain. The analysed material was cDNA or gDNA that came from T cells, B-cell-depleted T cells, or PBMCs.

Per the original methods: Estimation of nucleated cell counts relied on the amplification of reference gene primers. TCRdb's copy holds only in-frame clones and misses some; the assay was immunoSEQ multiplex PCR. V and J calls and clone size are those listed in that table; D and trimming were worked out from the DNA. The sample lists around 100,000 clones; approximately 91% were seen once. The CDR3 consists of 15 residues. The germline CDR1 and CDR2 sequences are SGHKS and YYEKEE (reference sequence). V shed 1 base, J shed 11 bases, and the junction held 7 bases outside the gene matches. The TCR was taken from a man between 18 and 35 years old with acute or convalescent COVID-19. The chain recombines TRBV5-5 with TRBJ2-2; 11 bases map to TRBD2. Sample: peripheral blood. The CDR3 DNA reads TGTGCCAGCAGCTTGAGTTGGGGACTAGCGGAAGAGCTGTTTTTT. Its translation is CASSLSWGLAEELFF.